The rows below give T cell receptor beta chains drawn from one sample of a study of early T cells in non-severe SARS-CoV-2 infection. TCRdb re-called the 5' RACE reads through MiXCR, storing one row per CDR3 protein. Altogether about 81,000 distinct CDR3 sequences are present, more than 5% being singletons, with the ten largest covering less than 9.5%. The sample was whole blood. The receptors stem from an adult who was a healthcare worker with PCR-confirmed SARS-CoV-2 infection or an uninfected control (not recorded which). Each CDR3 is given with its conserved first and last residue. The D gene is left open where the match is weak. The listing skips clone size in some rows; elsewhere it reads once, few, many or a size class.

J	V	size	D	CDR3	DNA
TRBJ2-7	TRBV29-1	many	TRBD1	CSVRTGGIDEQYF	TGCAGCGTCCGGACAGGGGGCATTGACGAGCAGTACTTC
TRBJ2-1	TRBV5-4	many	-	CASSLAGQEYNEQFF	TGTGCCAGCAGCTTGGCCGGACAAGAGTACAATGAGCAGTTCTTC
TRBJ2-2	TRBV6-6	-	-	CASSHIGTTGELFF	TGTGCCAGCAGTCACATCGGGACCACCGGGGAGCTGTTTTTT
TRBJ2-5	TRBV28	many	-	CASSSPQETQYF	TGTGCCAGCAGTTCCCCACAAGAGACCCAGTACTTC
TRBJ2-3	TRBV18	many	-	CASSPKLSTDTQYF	TGTGCCAGCTCACCAAAACTATCCACAGATACGCAGTATTTT
TRBJ1-1	TRBV20-1	many	-	CSARDPGLDTEAFF	TGCAGTGCTAGAGATCCGGGTCTGGACACTGAAGCTTTCTTT
TRBJ1-1	TRBV6-5	-	TRBD1	CASKRQGKNTEAFF	TGTGCCAGCAAGCGACAGGGCAAGAACACTGAAGCTTTCTTT
TRBJ2-3	TRBV24-1	many	TRBD1	CATSDLGTGVDTQYF	TGTGCCACCAGTGATTTGGGGACAGGGGTAGATACGCAGTATTTT
TRBJ2-4	TRBV6-6	many	TRBD1	CASSYTGQGANIQYF	TGTGCCAGCAGTTACACAGGACAGGGTGCAAACATTCAGTACTTC
TRBJ1-1	TRBV5-1	many	-	CASSLAPGTPEAFF	TGCGCCAGCAGCTTGGCACCGGGGACGCCTGAAGCTTTCTTT
TRBJ2-7	TRBV10-2	few	-	CASSAGIFLTYEQYF	TGCGCCAGCAGTGCAGGGATATTCTTAACCTACGAGCAGTACTTC
TRBJ2-7	TRBV10-3	many	-	CAISEEGYEQYF	TGTGCCATCAGTGAGGAGGGGTACGAGCAGTACTTC
TRBJ2-1	TRBV7-2	many	-	CASSLDSYNEQFF	TGTGCCAGCAGCTTGGACAGCTACAATGAGCAGTTCTTC
TRBJ1-1	TRBV6-6	many	-	CASSSTERNTEAFF	TGTGCCAGCAGTTCCACAGAGAGGAACACTGAAGCTTTCTTT
TRBJ2-2	TRBV2	-	-	CASSARPPIGELFF	TGTGCCAGCAGTGCGAGACCCCCGATCGGGGAGCTGTTTTTT
TRBJ2-3	TRBV7-2	few	TRBD1	CASSPDRGRADTQYF	TGTGCCAGCAGCCCAGACAGGGGGCGGGCGGATACGCAGTATTTT
TRBJ2-3	TRBV7-9	few	-	CASSGFTSTDTQYF	TGTGCCAGCAGTGGCTTTACTAGCACAGATACGCAGTATTTT
TRBJ1-5	TRBV6-1	many	-	CASSKGPGGGGYSNQPQHF	TGTGCCAGCAGCAAAGGCCCGGGAGGGGGGGGATATAGCAATCAGCCCCAGCATTTT
TRBJ2-2	TRBV11-2	-	-	CASSLPIRTAGELFF	TGTGCCAGCAGCTTACCCATTAGGACGGCCGGGGAGCTGTTTTTT
TRBJ1-6	TRBV20-1	many	-	CSAREGGSPLHF	TGCAGTGCTAGAGAGGGGGGGTCACCCCTCCACTTT
TRBJ2-1	TRBV30	few	-	CACLGGGGSYNEQFF	TGTGCCTGCCTGGGGGGCGGGGGTTCCTACAATGAGCAGTTCTTC
TRBJ2-1	TRBV6-1	few	TRBD1	CASSHTTGGLKEQFF	TGTGCCAGCAGTCATACGACAGGGGGACTGAAAGAGCAGTTCTTC
TRBJ1-2	TRBV5-1	-	TRBD1	CASSLGQASDGYTF	TGCGCCAGCAGCTTAGGACAGGCTTCCGACGGCTACACCTTC